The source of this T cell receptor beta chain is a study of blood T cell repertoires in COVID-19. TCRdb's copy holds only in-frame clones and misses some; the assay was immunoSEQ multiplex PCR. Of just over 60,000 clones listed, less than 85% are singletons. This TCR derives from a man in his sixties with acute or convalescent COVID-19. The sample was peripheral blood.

The DNA for the CDR3 is TGCGCCAGCAGCCCGACTAGCGCCAACTACGAGCAGTACTTC. It yields the protein CASSPTSANYEQYF. V usage is TRBV5-1 and J usage is TRBJ2-7; 8 nucleotides line up with TRBD2. V was pared by 4 bases and J by 3 bases, with 6 bases of the junction left unmatched. The CDR3 is made up of 14 amino acids. The germline V gene encodes CDR1 SGHRS and CDR2 YFSETQ.